The 5 T cell receptor beta chains below were found in one sample sequenced in a study of CD8 T cells in ankylosing spondylitis. TCRdb re-derived calls from the 5' RACE reads in MiXCR, one entry per CDR3 protein. The sample lists about 190,000 distinct CDR3 sequences, 10% to 15% seen once, with about 10% in the top ten. The sample was blood, either unsorted or a sorted T cell fraction (not recorded which). These receptors all stem from a female donor with ankylosing spondylitis or in good health (not recorded which).

This clonotype was seen a few times. The J gene is TRBJ2-3, the V gene TRBV5-1; TRBD2 matches at 10 bases. The CDR3 extends over 15 amino acids. J was trimmed by 2 bases and V by 4 bases; bases with no gene match: 4. Germline V lookup: CDR1 SGHRS, CDR2 YFSETQ. The CDR3 DNA sequence: TGCGCCAGCAGCACAGCGGGAGGGCCCACAGATACGCAGTATTTT. Residues: CASSTAGGPTDTQYF.

This clonotype was counted many times. The chain links TRBV28 to TRBJ2-7; D ambiguous. CDR1 and CDR2 (germline): MDHEN, SYDVKM. Deletions cut 6 bases from V and 6 bases from J, with 12 bases between. CDR3 size: 12 residues. The CDR3, as DNA: TGTGCCAGCAGAGCGCTACCGGCCGAGCAGTACTTC. Its protein product is CASRALPAEQYF.

This clonotype turned up a few times. The chain carries TRBV4-3 and TRBJ2-7; 9 nucleotides line up with TRBD1. The length of the CDR3 is 15 residues. The V segment lost 5 bases and the J segment 4 bases; nucleotides outside the gene matches: 9. The germline V gene encodes CDR1 LGHNA and CDR2 YSLEER. This CDR3 reads CASSMTWGTGYEQYF. In DNA, the CDR3 is TGCGCCAGCAGCATGACTTGGGGGACAGGGTACGAGCAGTACTTC.

CDR3 loop: CASSLWDRATTEAFF. CDR3 bases: TGTGCCAGCAGTTTGTGGGACAGGGCCACCACTGAAGCTTTCTTT. The chain has TRBV12-3 or TRBV12-4 and TRBJ1-1; 9 nucleotides match TRBD1. J lost 4 bases, V lost 3 bases, and 6 bases had no gene match. This CDR3 has 15 residues.

In its sample, this clonotype was seen many times. CDR3 bases: TGTGCCAGTAGTATTGAGATAGCGGCTTACAATGAGCAGTTCTTC. As protein: CASSIEIAAYNEQFF. This chain connects TRBV19 to TRBJ2-1, with D perhaps TRBD2 (6 bases). The CDR3 loop spans 15 amino acids. Germline loops: CDR1 LNHDA, CDR2 SQIVND (reference sequence). The V end was cut by 3 bases, the J end by 4 bases, with 13 bases between.